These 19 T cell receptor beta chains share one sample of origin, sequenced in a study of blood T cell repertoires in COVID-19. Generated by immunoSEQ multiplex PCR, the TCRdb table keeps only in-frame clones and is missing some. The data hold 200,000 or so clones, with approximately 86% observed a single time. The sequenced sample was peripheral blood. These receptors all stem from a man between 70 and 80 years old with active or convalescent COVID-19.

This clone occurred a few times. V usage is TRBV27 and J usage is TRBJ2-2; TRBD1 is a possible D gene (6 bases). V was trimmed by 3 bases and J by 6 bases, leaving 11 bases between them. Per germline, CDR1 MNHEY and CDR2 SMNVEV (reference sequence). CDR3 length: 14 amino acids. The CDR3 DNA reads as TGTGCCAGCAGTTTGTTCAGGGGTGCCGGGGAGCTGTTTTTT. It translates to CASSLFRGAGELFF.

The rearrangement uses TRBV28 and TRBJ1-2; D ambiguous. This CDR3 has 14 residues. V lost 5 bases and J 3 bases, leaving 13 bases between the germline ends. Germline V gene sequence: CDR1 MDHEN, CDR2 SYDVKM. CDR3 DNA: TGTGCCAGCAGTGAGGGAGGAATGGACTATGGCTACACCTTC. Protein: CASSEGGMDYGYTF.

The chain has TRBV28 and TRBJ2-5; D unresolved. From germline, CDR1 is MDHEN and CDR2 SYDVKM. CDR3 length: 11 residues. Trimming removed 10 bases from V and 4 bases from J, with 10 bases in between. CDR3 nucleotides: TGTGCCACGGTGACGGGAGAGACCCAGTACTTC. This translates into CATVTGETQYF.

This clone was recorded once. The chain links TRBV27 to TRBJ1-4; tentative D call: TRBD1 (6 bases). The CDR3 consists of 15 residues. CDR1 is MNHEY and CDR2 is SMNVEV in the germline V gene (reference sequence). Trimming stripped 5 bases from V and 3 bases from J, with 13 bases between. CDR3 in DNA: TGTGCCAGCAGTAGGGGGGGCTTCGCTAATGAAAAACTGTTTTTT. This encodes CASSRGGFANEKLFF.

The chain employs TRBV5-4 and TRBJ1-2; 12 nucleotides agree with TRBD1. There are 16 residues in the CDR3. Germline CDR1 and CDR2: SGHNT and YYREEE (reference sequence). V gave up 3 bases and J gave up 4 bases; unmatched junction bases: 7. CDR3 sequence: CASSYIRDRGPYGYTF. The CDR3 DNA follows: TGTGCCAGCAGCTATATCCGGGACAGGGGGCCCTATGGCTACACCTTC.

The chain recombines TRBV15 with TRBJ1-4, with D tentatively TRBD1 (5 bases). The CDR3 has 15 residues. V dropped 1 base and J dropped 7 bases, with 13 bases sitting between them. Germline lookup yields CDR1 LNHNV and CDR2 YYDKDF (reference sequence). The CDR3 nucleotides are TGTGCCACCAGCAGAGGTTCAGGGAACGGTGAAAAACTGTTTTTT. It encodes CATSRGSGNGEKLFF.

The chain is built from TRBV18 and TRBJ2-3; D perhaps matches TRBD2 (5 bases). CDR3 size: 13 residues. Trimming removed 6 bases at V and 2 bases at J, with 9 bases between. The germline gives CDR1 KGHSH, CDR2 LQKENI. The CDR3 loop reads CASSDSYTDTQYF. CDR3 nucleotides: TGTGCCAGCTCGGACTCTTACACAGATACGCAGTATTTT. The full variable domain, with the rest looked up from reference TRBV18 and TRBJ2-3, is NAGVMQNPRHLVRRRGQEARLRCSPMKGHSHVYWYRQLPEEGLKFMVYLQKENIIDESGMPKERFSAEFPKEGPSILRIQQVVRGDSAAYFCASSDSYTDTQYFGPGTRLTVL.

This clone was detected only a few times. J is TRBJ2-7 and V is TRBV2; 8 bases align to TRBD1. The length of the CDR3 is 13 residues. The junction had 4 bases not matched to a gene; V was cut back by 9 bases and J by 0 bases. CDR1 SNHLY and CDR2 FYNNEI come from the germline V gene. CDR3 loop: CARAQGVSYEQYF. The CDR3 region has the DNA TGTGCCAGGGCACAGGGGGTCTCCTACGAGCAGTACTTC.

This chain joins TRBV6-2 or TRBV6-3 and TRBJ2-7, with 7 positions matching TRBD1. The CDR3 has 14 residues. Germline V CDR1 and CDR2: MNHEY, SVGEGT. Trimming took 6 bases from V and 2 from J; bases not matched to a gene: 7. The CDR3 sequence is CASSTGVPPYEQYF. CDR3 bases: TGTGCCAGCAGCACAGGGGTCCCTCCCTACGAGCAGTACTTC.

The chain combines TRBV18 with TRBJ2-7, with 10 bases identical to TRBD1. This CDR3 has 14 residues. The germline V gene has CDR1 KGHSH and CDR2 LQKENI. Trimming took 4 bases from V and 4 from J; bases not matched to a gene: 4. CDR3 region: CASSREGQGYEQYF. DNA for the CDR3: TGTGCCAGCTCACGGGAGGGACAGGGGTACGAGCAGTACTTC.

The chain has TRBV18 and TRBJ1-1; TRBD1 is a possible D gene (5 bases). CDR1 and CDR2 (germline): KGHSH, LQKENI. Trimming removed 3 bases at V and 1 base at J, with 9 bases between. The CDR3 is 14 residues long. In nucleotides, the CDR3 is TGTGCCAGCTCACCCTCGGGGGGGAACACTGAAGCTTTCTTT. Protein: CASSPSGGNTEAFF.

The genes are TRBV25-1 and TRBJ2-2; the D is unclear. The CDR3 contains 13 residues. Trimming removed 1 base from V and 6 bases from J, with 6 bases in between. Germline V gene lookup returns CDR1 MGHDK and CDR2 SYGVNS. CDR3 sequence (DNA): TGTGCCAGCAGTGAATGGGCACCCGGGGAGCTGTTTTTT. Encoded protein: CASSEWAPGELFF.

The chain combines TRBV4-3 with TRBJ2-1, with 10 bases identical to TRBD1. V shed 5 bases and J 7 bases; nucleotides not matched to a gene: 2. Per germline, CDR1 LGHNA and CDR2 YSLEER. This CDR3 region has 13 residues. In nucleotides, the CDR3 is TGCGCCAGCAGCGCGGACAGGGGGAATGAGCAGTTCTTC. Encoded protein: CASSADRGNEQFF.

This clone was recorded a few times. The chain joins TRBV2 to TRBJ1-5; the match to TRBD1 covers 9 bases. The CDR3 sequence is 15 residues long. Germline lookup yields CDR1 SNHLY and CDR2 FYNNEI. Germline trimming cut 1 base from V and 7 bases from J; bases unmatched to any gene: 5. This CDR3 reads CASSEEQGALQPQHF. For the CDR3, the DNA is TGTGCCAGCAGTGAAGAACAGGGGGCATTACAGCCCCAGCATTTT.

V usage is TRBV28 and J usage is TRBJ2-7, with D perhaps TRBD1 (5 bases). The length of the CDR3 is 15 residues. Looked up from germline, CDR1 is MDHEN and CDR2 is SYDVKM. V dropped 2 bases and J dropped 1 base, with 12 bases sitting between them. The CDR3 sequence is CASSLPGILSYEQYF. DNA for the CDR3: TGTGCCAGCAGTTTACCAGGGATATTATCCTACGAGCAGTACTTC.

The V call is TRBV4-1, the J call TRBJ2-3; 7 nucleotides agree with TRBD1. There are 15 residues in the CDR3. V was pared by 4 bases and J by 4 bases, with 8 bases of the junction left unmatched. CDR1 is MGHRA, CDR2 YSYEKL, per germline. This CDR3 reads CASSPIPGGSDTQYF. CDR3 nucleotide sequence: TGCGCCAGCAGCCCCATCCCAGGGGGATCAGATACGCAGTATTTT.

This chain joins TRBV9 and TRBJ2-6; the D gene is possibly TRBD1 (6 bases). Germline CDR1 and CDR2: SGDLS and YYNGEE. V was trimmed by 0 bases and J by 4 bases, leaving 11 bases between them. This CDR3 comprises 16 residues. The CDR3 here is CASSVAGDPGANVLTF. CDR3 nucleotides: TGTGCCAGCAGCGTAGCAGGGGACCCCGGGGCCAACGTCCTGACTTTC. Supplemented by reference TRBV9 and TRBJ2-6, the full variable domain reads DSGVTQTPKHLITATGQRVTLRCSPRSGDLSVYWYQQSLDQGLQFLIQYYNGEERAKGNILERFSAQQFPDLHSELNLSSLELGDSALYFCASSVAGDPGANVLTFGAGSRLTVL.

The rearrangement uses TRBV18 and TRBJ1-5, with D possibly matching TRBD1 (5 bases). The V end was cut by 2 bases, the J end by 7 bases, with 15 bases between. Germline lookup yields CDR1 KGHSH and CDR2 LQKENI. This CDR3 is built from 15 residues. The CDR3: CASSPGFGGRQPQHF. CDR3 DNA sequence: TGTGCCAGCTCACCAGGGTTCGGGGGGAGACAGCCCCAGCATTTT.

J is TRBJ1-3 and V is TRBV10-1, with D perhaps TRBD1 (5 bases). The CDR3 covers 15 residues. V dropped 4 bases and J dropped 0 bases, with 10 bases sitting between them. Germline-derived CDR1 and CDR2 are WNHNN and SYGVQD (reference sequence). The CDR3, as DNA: TGCGCCAGCAGTGGGGACTCGTACTCTGGAAACACCATATATTTT. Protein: CASSGDSYSGNTIYF.